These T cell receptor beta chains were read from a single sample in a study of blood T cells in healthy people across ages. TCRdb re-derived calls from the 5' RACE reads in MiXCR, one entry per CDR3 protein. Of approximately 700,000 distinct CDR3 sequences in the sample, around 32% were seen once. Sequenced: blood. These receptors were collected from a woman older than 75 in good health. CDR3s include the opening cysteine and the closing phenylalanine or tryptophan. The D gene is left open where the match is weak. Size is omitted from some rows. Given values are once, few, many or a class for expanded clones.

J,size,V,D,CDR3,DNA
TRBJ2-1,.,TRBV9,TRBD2,CASSLRGDGSYNEQFF,TGTGCCAGCAGCCTCCGGGGGGACGGTTCCTACAATGAGCAGTTCTTC
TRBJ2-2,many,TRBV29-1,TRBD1,CSVAGTGTGELFF,TGCAGCGTGGCCGGGACAGGCACCGGGGAGCTGTTTTTT
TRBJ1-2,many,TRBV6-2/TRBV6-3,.,CASSYATSGYTF,TGTGCCAGCAGTTACGCCACAAGTGGCTACACCTTC
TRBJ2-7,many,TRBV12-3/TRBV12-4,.,CAILERAYEQYF,TGTGCCATCCTAGAAAGGGCCTACGAGCAGTACTTC
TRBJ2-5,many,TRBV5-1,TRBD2,CASSLDGLAEETQYF,TGCGCCAGCAGCTTGGACGGACTAGCAGAAGAGACCCAGTACTTC
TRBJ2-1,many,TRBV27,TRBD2,CASSLTSGFVDEQFF,TGTGCCAGCAGTCTTACTAGCGGGTTCGTAGATGAGCAGTTCTTC
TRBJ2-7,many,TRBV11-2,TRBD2,CASSLGLAAYYEQYF,TGTGCCAGCAGCCTGGGACTAGCGGCCTACTACGAGCAGTACTTC
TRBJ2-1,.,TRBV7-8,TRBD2,CASSPHLAGEGNEQFF,TGTGCCAGCAGCCCACATCTAGCGGGGGAGGGCAATGAGCAGTTCTTC
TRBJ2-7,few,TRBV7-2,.,CASSLDWLGDGYEQYF,TGTGCCAGCAGCTTAGATTGGCTCGGAGACGGCTACGAGCAGTACTTC
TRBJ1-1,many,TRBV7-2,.,CATGQTAGTMNTEAFF,TGTGCCACCGGACAGACGGCAGGAACCATGAACACTGAAGCTTTCTTT
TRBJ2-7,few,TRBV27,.,CASSLSPGSSYEQYF,TGTGCCAGCAGTTTATCCCCAGGGAGCTCCTACGAGCAGTACTTC
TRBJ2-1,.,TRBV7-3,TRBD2,CASSLNPGLAPYNEQFF,TGTGCCAGCAGCTTAAACCCGGGACTAGCGCCCTACAATGAGCAGTTCTTC
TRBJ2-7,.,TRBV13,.,CASSLLPGEQYF,TGTGCCAGCAGCTTACTGCCGGGCGAGCAGTACTTC
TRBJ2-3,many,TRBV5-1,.,CASSSTDGADTQYF,TGCGCCAGCAGCTCAACGGACGGGGCAGATACGCAGTATTTT
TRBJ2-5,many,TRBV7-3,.,CASSLGGVKGETQYF,TGTGCCAGCAGCCTAGGGGGGGTTAAAGGAGAGACCCAGTACTTC
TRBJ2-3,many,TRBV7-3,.,CASSLKGDTQYF,TGTGCCAGCAGCCTAAAGGGTGATACGCAGTATTTT
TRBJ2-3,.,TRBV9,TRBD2,CASSVGSGGASDTQYF,TGTGCCAGCAGCGTAGGAAGCGGGGGGGCCTCAGATACGCAGTATTTT
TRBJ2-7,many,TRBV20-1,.,CSARALGSPYEQYF,TGCAGTGCTAGAGCTCTAGGGAGTCCCTACGAGCAGTACTTC
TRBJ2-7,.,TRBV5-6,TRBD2,CASQIAGGTLSSYEQYF,TGTGCCAGCCAGATAGCGGGAGGGACGTTAAGCTCCTACGAGCAGTACTTC
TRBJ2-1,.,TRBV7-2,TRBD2,CASTAGGVEQFF,TGTGCCAGCACGGCGGGAGGGGTTGAGCAGTTCTTC
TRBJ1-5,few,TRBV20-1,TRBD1,CSARPTRQGIQPQHF,TGCAGTGCCCGCCCCACTAGACAGGGGATTCAGCCCCAGCATTTT
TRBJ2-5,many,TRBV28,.,CASSFDNQETQYF,TGTGCCAGCAGTTTTGACAACCAAGAGACCCAGTACTTC
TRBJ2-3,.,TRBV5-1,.,CASTPYSGSSYTDTQYF,TGCGCCAGCACCCCATACTCCGGGAGCTCCTACACAGATACGCAGTATTTT
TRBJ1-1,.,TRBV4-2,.,CASSQDPQGDTEAFF,TGTGCCAGCAGCCAAGATCCGCAGGGCGACACTGAAGCTTTCTTT
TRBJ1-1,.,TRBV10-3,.,CAISDLQGRKDTEAFF,TGTGCCATCAGTGACCTACAGGGCCGGAAGGACACTGAAGCTTTCTTT
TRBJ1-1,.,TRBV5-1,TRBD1,CASSSDRDWGMNTEAFF,TGCGCCAGCAGCTCGGACAGGGACTGGGGCATGAACACTGAAGCTTTCTTT
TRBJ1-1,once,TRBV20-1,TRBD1,CSAPGQPLTEAFF,TGCAGTGCTCCGGGACAGCCCCTGACTGAAGCTTTCTTT
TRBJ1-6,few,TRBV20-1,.,CSAGQRGNSPLHF,TGCAGTGCCGGACAGAGGGGGAATTCACCCCTCCACTTT